This T cell receptor beta chain was recovered during a study of blood T cells in healthy people across ages. Combining a sample-barcoded 5' primer with a J-beta primer mix, a second PCR ran for about 7 to 11 cycles. TCRdb reprocessed the 5' RACE reads via MiXCR and lists one record per CDR3 protein. The table lists about 1.8 million distinct CDR3 sequences, 49% of them singletons. This CDR3 has 16 amino acids. Germline-derived CDR1 and CDR2 are KGHDR and SFDVKD. The V segment lost 4 bases and the J segment 4 bases; nucleotides outside the gene matches: 10. The receptor was isolated from a woman between 35 and 50 years old in good health. Sequencing was done on a sample of blood. This rearrangement joins TRBV24-1 to TRBJ2-5; 8 positions match TRBD1. CDR3 protein: CATSDRRTGLGETQYF. DNA for the CDR3: TGTGCCACCAGTGACCGACGGACAGGGTTGGGAGAGACCCAGTACTTC.